This T cell receptor (beta chain) stems from a study of T cell changes during pregnancy in multiple sclerosis. Germline V CDR1 and CDR2: SGHNT, YYREEE (reference sequence). This CDR3 is 16 amino acids long. With 3 bases removed from V and 5 bases from J, the gap between germline ends came to 20 bases. Data came from immunoSEQ multiplex PCR; TCRdb stores just in-frame clones and leaves some out. The profile shows about 62,000 clones, about 90% of them singletons. Here the sequenced sample was peripheral blood, taken in the second trimester of pregnancy. The TCR originated in a female donor in good health, enrolled as a control in a pregnancy study. The chain employs TRBV5-4 and TRBJ1-2; perhaps TRBD1 as D (6 bases). The CDR3: CASSSPRAGAGYGYTF. The CDR3 bases are TGTGCCAGCAGCTCTCCAAGGGCAGGGGCCGGGTATGGCTACACCTTC.